This T cell receptor beta chain was captured in a study of metastatic and nonmetastatic thyroid tumors. Study overall: The comparison covered peripheral blood and tumor or nodule tissue in malignant and benign thyroid patients. Findings of the study overall: Relative to benign nodules, malignant thyroid tumors were reportedly characterized by significantly elevated TCR beta diversity in blood and tumor.

About this clone itself: The antigen is undetermined.

Original handling: The authors used CDR3 differences across clinicopathological groups to build a distant-metastasis classifier for papillary thyroid cancer. TCRdb reanalyzed the PCR reads via MiXCR. The authors' filters were not applied to this entry. The table has 5,000 to 7,000 clones, 33% seen once. Nobody among the patients had been given any treatment before thyroid surgery. Looked up from germline, CDR1 is MNHNS and CDR2 is SASEGT. Trimming cost V 6 bases and J 4 bases, with 13 bases left between them. The length of the CDR3 is 14 residues. This receptor was taken from a female donor with papillary thyroid cancer or a benign thyroid nodule (not recorded which). Some clones in this sample may be carry-over from other donors' samples. The sequencing sample was made of adjacent normal tissue. V usage is TRBV6-1 and J usage is TRBJ1-5, with a tentative D call TRBD1 (6 bases). This CDR3 reads CASREGHQNQPQHF. In nucleotides, the CDR3 is TGTGCCAGCAGGGAGGGACACCAAAATCAGCCCCAGCATTTT.